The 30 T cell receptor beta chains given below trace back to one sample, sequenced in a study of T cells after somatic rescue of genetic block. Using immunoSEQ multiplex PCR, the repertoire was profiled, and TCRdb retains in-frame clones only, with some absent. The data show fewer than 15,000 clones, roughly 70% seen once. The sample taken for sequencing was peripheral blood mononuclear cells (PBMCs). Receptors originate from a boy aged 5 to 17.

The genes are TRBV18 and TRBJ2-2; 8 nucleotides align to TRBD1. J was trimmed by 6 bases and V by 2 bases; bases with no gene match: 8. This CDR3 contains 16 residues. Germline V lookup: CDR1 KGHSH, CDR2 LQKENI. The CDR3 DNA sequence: TGTGCCAGCTCACCATTGGGACAGGTATCTGCCGGGGAGCTGTTTTTT. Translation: CASSPLGQVSAGELFF.

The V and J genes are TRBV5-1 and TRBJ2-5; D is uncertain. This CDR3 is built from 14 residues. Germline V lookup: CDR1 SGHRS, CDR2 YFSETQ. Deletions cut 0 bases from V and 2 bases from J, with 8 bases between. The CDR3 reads CASSLVEFQETQYF. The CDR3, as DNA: TGCGCCAGCAGCTTGGTCGAGTTTCAAGAGACCCAGTACTTC.

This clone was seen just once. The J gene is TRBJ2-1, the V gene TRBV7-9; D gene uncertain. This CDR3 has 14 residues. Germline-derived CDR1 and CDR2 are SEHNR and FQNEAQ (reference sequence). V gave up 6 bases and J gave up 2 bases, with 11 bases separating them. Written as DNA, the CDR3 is TGTGCCAGCAGGCTAGAAGGGACCTACAATGAGCAGTTCTTC. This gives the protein CASRLEGTYNEQFF.

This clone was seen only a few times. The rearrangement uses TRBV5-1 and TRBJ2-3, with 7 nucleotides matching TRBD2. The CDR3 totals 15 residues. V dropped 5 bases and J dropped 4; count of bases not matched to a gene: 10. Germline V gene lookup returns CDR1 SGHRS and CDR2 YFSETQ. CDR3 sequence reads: CASRAGGSGSDTQYF. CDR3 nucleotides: TGCGCCAGCAGGGCTGGCGGGAGCGGGTCAGATACGCAGTATTTT. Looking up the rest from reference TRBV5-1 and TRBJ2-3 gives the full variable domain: KAGVTQTPRYLIKTRGQQVTLSCSPISGHRSVSWYQQTPGQGLQFLFEYFSETQRNKGNFPGRFSGRQFSNSRSEMNVSTLELGDSALYLCASRAGGSGSDTQYFGPGTRLTVL.

The CDR3 loop is CASSYLKGQETQYF. The CDR3 nucleotides are TGTGCCAGCAGTTACCTTAAGGGGCAAGAGACCCAGTACTTC. The rearrangement joins TRBV6-6 to TRBJ2-5; a possible D gene is TRBD1 (5 bases). Looked up from germline, CDR1 is MNHNY and CDR2 is SVGAGI (reference sequence). Trimming removed 2 bases at V and 2 bases at J, with 9 bases between. This CDR3 is built from 14 residues.

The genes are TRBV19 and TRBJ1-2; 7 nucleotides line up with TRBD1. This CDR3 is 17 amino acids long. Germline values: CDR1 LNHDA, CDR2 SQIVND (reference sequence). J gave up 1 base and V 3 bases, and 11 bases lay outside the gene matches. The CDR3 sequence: CASSIWTGTPLNYGYTF. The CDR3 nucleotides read TGTGCCAGTAGTATTTGGACAGGAACCCCACTTAACTATGGCTACACCTTC.

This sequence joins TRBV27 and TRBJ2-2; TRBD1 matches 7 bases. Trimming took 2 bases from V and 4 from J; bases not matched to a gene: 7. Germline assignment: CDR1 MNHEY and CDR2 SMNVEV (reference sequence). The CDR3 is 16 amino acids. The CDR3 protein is CASSLEGAGGTGELFF. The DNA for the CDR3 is TGTGCCAGCAGTTTAGAGGGGGCCGGAGGCACCGGGGAGCTGTTTTTT.

Written as DNA, the CDR3 is TGTGCCAGCAGCCAATTCACGGGGACTAGCTCGACGCAGTATTTT. Translating it yields CASSQFTGTSSTQYF. This rearrangement joins TRBV14 to TRBJ2-3; 9 bases map to TRBD2. Germline-derived CDR1 and CDR2 are SGHDN and FVKESK. The CDR3 loop spans 15 amino acids. The J segment lost 9 bases and the V segment lost 2 bases, leaving 9 bases of the junction unmatched.

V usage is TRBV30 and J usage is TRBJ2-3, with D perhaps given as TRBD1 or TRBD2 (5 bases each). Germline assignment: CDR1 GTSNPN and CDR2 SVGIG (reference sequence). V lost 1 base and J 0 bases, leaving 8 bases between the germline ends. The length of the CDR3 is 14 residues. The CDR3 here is CAWSDWGSTDTQYF. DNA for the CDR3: TGTGCCTGGAGTGATTGGGGGAGCACAGATACGCAGTATTTT.

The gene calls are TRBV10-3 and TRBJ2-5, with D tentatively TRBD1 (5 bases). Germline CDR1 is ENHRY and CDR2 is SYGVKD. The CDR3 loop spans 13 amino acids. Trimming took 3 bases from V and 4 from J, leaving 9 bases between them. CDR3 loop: CAISDGHLETQYF. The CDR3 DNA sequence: TGTGCCATCAGTGACGGACACTTAGAGACCCAGTACTTC.

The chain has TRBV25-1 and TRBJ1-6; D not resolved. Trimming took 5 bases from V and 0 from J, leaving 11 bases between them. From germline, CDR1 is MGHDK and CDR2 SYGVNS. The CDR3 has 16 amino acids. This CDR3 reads CASSNAESSYNSPLHF. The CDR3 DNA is TGTGCCAGCAGTAACGCGGAGAGCTCCTATAATTCACCCCTCCACTTT.

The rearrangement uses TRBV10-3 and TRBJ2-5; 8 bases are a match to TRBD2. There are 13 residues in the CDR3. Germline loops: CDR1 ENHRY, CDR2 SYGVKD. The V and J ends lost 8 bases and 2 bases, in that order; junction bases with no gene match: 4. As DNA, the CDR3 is TGTGCCATCCGGGGGGGTCCTCAAGAGACCCAGTACTTC. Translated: CAIRGGPQETQYF.

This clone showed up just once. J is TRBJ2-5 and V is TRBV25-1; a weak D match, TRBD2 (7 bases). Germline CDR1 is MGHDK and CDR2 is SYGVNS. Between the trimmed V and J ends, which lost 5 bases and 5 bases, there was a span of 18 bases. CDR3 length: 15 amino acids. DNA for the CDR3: TGTGCCAGCAGTCGACTAGCTACAACAGGGGAGACCCAGTACTTC. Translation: CASSRLATTGETQYF.

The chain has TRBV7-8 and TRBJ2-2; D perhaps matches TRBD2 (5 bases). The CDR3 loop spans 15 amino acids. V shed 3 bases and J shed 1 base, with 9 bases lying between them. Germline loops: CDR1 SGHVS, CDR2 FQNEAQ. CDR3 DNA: TGTGCCAGCAGCTTTGGGAGTTGGAACACCGGGGAGCTGTTTTTT. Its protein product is CASSFGSWNTGELFF.

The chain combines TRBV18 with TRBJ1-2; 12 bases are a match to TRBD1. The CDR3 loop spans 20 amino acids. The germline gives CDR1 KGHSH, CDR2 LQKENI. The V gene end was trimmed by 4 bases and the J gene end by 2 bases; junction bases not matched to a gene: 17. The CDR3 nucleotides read TGTGCCAGCTCACGCCTGTCCCGGGACAGGGGGCAAGGGGGAAACTATGGCTACACCTTC. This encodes CASSRLSRDRGQGGNYGYTF.

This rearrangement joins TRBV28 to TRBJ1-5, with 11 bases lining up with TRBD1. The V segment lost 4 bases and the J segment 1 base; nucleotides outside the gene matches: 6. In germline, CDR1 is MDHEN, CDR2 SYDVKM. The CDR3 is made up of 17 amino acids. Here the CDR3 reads CASSSGQGAQSNQPQHF. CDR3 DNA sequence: TGTGCCAGCAGTTCAGGACAGGGGGCGCAAAGCAATCAGCCCCAGCATTTT.

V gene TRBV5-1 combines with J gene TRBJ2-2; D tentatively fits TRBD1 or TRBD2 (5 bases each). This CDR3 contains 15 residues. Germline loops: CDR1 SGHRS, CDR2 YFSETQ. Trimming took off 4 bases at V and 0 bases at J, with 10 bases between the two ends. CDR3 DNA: TGCGCCAGCAGCCGGGACCGCCCGAACACCGGGGAGCTGTTTTTT. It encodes CASSRDRPNTGELFF.

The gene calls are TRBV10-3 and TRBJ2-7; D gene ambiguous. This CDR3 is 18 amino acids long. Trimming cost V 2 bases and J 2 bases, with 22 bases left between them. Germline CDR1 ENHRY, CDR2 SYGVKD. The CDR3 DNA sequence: TGTGCCATCAGTGAGGGTGGGCAGAGCCCCAGATCTCCCTACGAGCAGTACTTC. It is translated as CAISEGGQSPRSPYEQYF.

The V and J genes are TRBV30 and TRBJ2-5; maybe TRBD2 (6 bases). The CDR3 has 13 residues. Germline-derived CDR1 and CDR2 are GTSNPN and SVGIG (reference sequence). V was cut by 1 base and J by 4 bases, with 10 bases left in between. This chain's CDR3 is CAWSGGGLETQYF. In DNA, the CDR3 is TGTGCCTGGAGTGGGGGAGGTTTAGAGACCCAGTACTTC.

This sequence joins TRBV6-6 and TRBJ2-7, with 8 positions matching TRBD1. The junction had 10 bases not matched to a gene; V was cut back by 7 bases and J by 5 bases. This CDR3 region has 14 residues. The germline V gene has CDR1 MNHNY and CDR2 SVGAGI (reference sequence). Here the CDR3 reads CASTHIRTGNEQYF. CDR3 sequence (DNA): TGTGCCAGCACCCACATAAGGACAGGGAACGAGCAGTACTTC.

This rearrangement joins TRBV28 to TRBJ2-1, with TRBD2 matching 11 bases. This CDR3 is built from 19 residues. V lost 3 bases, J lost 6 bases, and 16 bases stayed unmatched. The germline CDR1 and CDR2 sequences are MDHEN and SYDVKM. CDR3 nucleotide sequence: TGTGCCAGCAGTTTGGGGACAGGCATACTAGCGGGAGATGTCAATGAGCAGTTCTTC. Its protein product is CASSLGTGILAGDVNEQFF.

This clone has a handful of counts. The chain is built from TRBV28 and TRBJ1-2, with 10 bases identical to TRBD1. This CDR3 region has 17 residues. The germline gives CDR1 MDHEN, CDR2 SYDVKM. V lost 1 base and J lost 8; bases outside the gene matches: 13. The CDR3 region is CASSLSLLRQGAAGYTF. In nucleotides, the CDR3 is TGTGCCAGCAGTTTATCGCTTCTAAGACAGGGGGCGGCCGGCTACACCTTC.

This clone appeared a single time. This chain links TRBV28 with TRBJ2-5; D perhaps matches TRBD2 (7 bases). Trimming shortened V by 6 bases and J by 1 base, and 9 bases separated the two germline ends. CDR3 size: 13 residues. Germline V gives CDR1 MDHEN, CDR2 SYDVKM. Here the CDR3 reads CASRGGGQETQYF. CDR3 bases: TGTGCCAGCAGAGGGGGGGGCCAAGAGACCCAGTACTTC. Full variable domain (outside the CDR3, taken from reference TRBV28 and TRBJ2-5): DVKVTQSSRYLVKRTGEKVFLECVQDMDHENMFWYRQDPGLGLRLIYFSYDVKMKEKGDIPEGYSVSREKKERFSLILESASTNQTSMYLCASRGGGQETQYFGPGTRLLVL.

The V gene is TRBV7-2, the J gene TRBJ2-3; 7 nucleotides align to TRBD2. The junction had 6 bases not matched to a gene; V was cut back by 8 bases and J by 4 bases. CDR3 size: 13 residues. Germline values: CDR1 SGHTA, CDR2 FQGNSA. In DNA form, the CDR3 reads TGTGCCAGCCTGGGCGGGAGTCCAGATACGCAGTATTTT. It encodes CASLGGSPDTQYF.

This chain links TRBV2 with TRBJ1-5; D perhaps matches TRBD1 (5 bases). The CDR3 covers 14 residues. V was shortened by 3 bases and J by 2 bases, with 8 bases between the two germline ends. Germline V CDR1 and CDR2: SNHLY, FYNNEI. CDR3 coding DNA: TGTGCCAGCAGTGAGGGGGGGGGCAATCAGCCCCAGCATTTT. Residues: CASSEGGGNQPQHF.

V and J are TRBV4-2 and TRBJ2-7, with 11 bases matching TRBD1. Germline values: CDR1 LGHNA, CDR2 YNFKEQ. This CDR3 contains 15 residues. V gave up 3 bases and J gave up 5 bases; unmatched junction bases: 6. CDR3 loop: CASSHYGTGGNEQYF. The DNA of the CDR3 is TGTGCCAGCAGCCACTATGGGACAGGGGGTAACGAGCAGTACTTC.

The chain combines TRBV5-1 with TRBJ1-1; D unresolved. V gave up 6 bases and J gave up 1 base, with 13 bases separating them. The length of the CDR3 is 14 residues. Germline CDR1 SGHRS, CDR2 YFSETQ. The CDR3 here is CASNQGAANTEAFF. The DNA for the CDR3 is TGCGCCAGCAACCAAGGTGCAGCGAACACTGAAGCTTTCTTT.

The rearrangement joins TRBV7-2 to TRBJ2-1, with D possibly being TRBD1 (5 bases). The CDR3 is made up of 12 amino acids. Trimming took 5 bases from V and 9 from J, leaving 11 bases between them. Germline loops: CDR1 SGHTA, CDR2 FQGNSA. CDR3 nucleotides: TGTGCCAGCAGCCCCCAGGGCAGTGAGCAGTTCTTC. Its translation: CASSPQGSEQFF. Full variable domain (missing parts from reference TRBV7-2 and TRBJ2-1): GAGVSQSPSNKVTEKGKDVELRCDPISGHTALYWYRQSLGQGLEFLIYFQGNSAPDKSGLPSDRFSAERTGGSVSTLTIQRTQQEDSAVYLCASSPQGSEQFFGPGTRLTVL.

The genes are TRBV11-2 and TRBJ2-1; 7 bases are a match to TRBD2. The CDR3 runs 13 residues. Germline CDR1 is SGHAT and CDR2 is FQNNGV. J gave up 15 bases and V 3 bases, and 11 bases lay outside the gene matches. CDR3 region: CASSLGLTTSTFF. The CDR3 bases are TGTGCCAGCAGCTTGGGACTAACAACCAGCACGTTCTTC. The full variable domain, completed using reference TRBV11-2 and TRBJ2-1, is EAGVAQSPRYKIIEKRQSVAFWCNPISGHATLYWYQQILGQGPKLLIQFQNNGVVDDSQLPKDRFSAERLKGVDSTLKIQPAKLEDSAVYLCASSLGLTTSTFFGPGTRLTVL.

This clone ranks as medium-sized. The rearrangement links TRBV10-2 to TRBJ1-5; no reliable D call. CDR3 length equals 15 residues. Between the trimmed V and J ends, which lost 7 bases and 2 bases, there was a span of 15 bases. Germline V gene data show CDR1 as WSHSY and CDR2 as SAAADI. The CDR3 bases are TGCGCCAGCAAAAATTTGGGAGCTGGCAATCAGCCCCAGCATTTT. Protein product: CASKNLGAGNQPQHF.